This T cell receptor (beta chain) stems from a study of blood T cell repertoires in COVID-19. Here immunoSEQ multiplex PCR was the method, and the copy in TCRdb shows in-frame clones only, minus some. The profile shows 250,000 to 350,000 clones, about 86% of them singletons. V lost 0 bases to trimming and J lost 6 bases; unmatched junction nucleotides: 3. The CDR3 extends over 14 amino acids. CDR1 is SGHRS, CDR2 YFSETQ, per germline. The clonotype comes from a woman in her fifties or sixties with acute or convalescent COVID-19. This chain uses TRBV5-1 with TRBJ1-5; 7 nucleotides line up with TRBD1. Material: peripheral blood. The CDR3 spells CASSLGQGSQPQHF. The CDR3 DNA follows: TGCGCCAGCAGCTTGGGACAGGGAAGTCAGCCCCAGCATTTT.